The 18 T cell receptor beta chains below come from one sample, sequenced in a study of lymphopenia after photon versus proton radiotherapy. TCRdb keeps only in-frame clones here, not all; method: immunoSEQ multiplex PCR. The sample gives 55,000 to 85,000 clones, roughly 92% of which show up once; approximately 2.1% is in the top ten. Sequenced material: peripheral blood, taken from a patient treated with photon-based radiotherapy. The receptors were sampled from a woman aged 40 to 55 with cholangiocarcinoma.

The genes are TRBV5-1 and TRBJ2-6; either TRBD1 or TRBD2 may fit D (5 bases each). The V end lost 7 bases, the J end lost 3 bases, and 11 bases lay between the germline ends. Germline V lookup: CDR1 SGHRS, CDR2 YFSETQ. This CDR3 is built from 14 residues. CDR3 region: CASGDPGGANVLTF. The CDR3 DNA follows: TGCGCCAGCGGGGACCCAGGTGGGGCCAACGTCCTGACTTTC.

The CDR3 reads CASSGPGQGAQPQHF. In DNA, the CDR3 is TGTGCCAGTTCTGGGCCGGGACAGGGGGCTCAGCCCCAGCATTTT. The gene calls are TRBV19 and TRBJ1-5; 12 nucleotides match TRBD1. In germline, CDR1 is LNHDA, CDR2 SQIVND (reference sequence). The CDR3 has 15 residues. V was clipped by 8 bases and J by 6 bases; unmatched bases: 8.

The genes are TRBV5-1 and TRBJ1-1, with 12 positions matching TRBD1. V was clipped by 2 bases and J by 8 bases; unmatched bases: 4. The CDR3 sequence is 14 residues long. CDR1 and CDR2 from the germline V gene are SGHRS and YFSETQ. The DNA of the CDR3 is TGCGCCAGCAGCTTAAGGGACAGGGGGCCAGAAGCTTTCTTT. It translates to CASSLRDRGPEAFF.

This chain uses TRBV27 with TRBJ2-7, with 9 bases lining up with TRBD1. Germline V gene sequence: CDR1 MNHEY, CDR2 SMNVEV (reference sequence). This CDR3 is 15 amino acids long. J was trimmed by 4 bases and V by 8 bases; bases with no gene match: 12. The CDR3 nucleotides are TGTGCCAGCTGTGACTCGGGACAGGGAAAGTACGAGCAGTACTTC. Translating it yields CASCDSGQGKYEQYF.

The rearrangement links TRBV5-8 to TRBJ1-3; maybe TRBD1 (5 bases). CDR3 length: 15 amino acids. Deletions cut 4 bases from V and 0 bases from J, with 11 bases between. CDR1 is SGHTS and CDR2 is YDEGEE in the germline V gene. For the CDR3, the DNA is TGTGCCAGCAGCCTTCTGGGGCGCTCTGGAAACACCATATATTTT. It is translated as CASSLLGRSGNTIYF.

The gene calls are TRBV4-3 and TRBJ2-1; D gene ambiguous. Germline loops: CDR1 LGHNA, CDR2 YSLEER. Trimming took off 0 bases at V and 0 bases at J, with 9 bases between the two ends. The CDR3 is 16 amino acids. The CDR3 here is CASSQDSHDSYNEQFF. CDR3 nucleotide sequence: TGCGCCAGCAGCCAAGATTCCCACGACTCCTACAATGAGCAGTTCTTC.

The gene calls are TRBV5-6 and TRBJ1-1, with D perhaps matching TRBD1 (5 bases). The ends were cut back, 0 bases at V and 11 bases at J, with 17 bases in the middle. Germline CDR1 and CDR2: SGHDT and YYEEEE. CDR3 length: 14 residues. The CDR3 DNA reads as TGTGCCAGCAGCTTGGTGGGATTAGGGGAAGTGGCTTTCTTT. It yields the protein CASSLVGLGEVAFF.

The chain recombines TRBV5-1 with TRBJ2-5, with 7 bases identical to TRBD1. This CDR3 comprises 17 residues. The germline gives CDR1 SGHRS, CDR2 YFSETQ. V lost 4 bases, J lost 3 bases, and 15 bases stayed unmatched. The chain's CDR3 is CASSLSRPLQGEETQYF. The CDR3 DNA reads TGCGCCAGCAGCCTTTCGCGCCCCCTCCAGGGGGAAGAGACCCAGTACTTC.

The chain has TRBV28 and TRBJ2-1; 9 nucleotides line up with TRBD2. Per the germline V gene, CDR1 is MDHEN and CDR2 is SYDVKM. The CDR3 loop spans 14 amino acids. Trimming removed 8 bases from V and 8 bases from J; junction bases left unmatched: 10. The CDR3 protein is CASCSGSWYYEQFF. As DNA, the CDR3 is TGTGCCAGCTGTAGCGGGAGTTGGTATTATGAGCAGTTCTTC. Full variable domain (outside the CDR3, taken from reference TRBV28 and TRBJ2-1): DVKVTQSSRYLVKRTGEKVFLECVQDMDHENMFWYRQDPGLGLRLIYFSYDVKMKEKGDIPEGYSVSREKKERFSLILESASTNQTSMYLCASCSGSWYYEQFFGPGTRLTVL.

Here the CDR3 reads CASSLGLQGSFEQYF. The CDR3 DNA reads as TGCGCCAGCAGCTTGGGTTTACAGGGAAGTTTCGAGCAGTACTTC. The V and J genes are TRBV5-1 and TRBJ2-7; a possible D gene is TRBD1 (6 bases). The CDR3 extends over 15 amino acids. The germline V gene has CDR1 SGHRS and CDR2 YFSETQ. Trimming left V 0 bases short and J 6 bases short, with 16 bases between.

V is TRBV6-1 and J is TRBJ1-1; D possibly corresponds to TRBD1 (6 bases). The CDR3 has 16 residues. Trimming pared 3 bases from V and 9 bases from J, leaving 23 bases between. The germline V gene encodes CDR1 MNHNS and CDR2 SASEGT. In DNA form, the CDR3 reads TGTGCCAGCAGTGATGGACCCCCCCGCGGGGGGCTCAAAGCTTTCTTT. It translates to CASSDGPPRGGLKAFF.

This chain uses TRBV30 with TRBJ1-3; D not resolved. V was pared by 3 bases and J by 4 bases, with 7 bases between. This CDR3 has 12 amino acids. Germline-derived CDR1 and CDR2 are GTSNPN and SVGIG (reference sequence). This CDR3 is CAWSHQGNTIYF. The CDR3 DNA reads as TGTGCCTGGAGCCACCAGGGAAACACCATATATTTT.

The chain recombines TRBV27 with TRBJ1-5; a weak D match, TRBD1 (5 bases). Trimming left V 3 bases short and J 4 bases short, with 10 bases between. Germline V lookup: CDR1 MNHEY, CDR2 SMNVEV (reference sequence). The CDR3 totals 14 residues. The CDR3 coding sequence is TGTGCCAGCAGTTTGGTGTGGGGGAATCAGCCCCAGCATTTT. Translated, it gives CASSLVWGNQPQHF.

In DNA, the CDR3 is TGTGCCAGCAGTGAAGGGGTCCGGGACACAGATACGCAGTATTTT. Its translation: CASSEGVRDTDTQYF. J is TRBJ2-3 and V is TRBV25-1, with TRBD2 as a possible D gene (5 bases). Germline V gene data show CDR1 as MGHDK and CDR2 as SYGVNS. This CDR3 comprises 15 residues. V was cut by 2 bases and J by 2 bases, with 11 bases left in between.

The V and J genes are TRBV2 and TRBJ2-5; a possible D gene is TRBD2 (5 bases). Germline V gene sequence: CDR1 SNHLY, CDR2 FYNNEI. V gave up 9 bases and J gave up 5 bases, with 19 bases separating them. CDR3 length: 14 residues. The DNA for the CDR3 is TGTGCCAGTAACCCTAGCCGCGCGGACGAGACCCAGTACTTC. This encodes CASNPSRADETQYF.

The chain combines TRBV27 with TRBJ2-1; 9 nucleotides line up with TRBD1. The CDR3 is 15 residues long. Per the germline V gene, CDR1 is MNHEY and CDR2 is SMNVEV (reference sequence). The V gene end was trimmed by 5 bases and the J gene end by 4 bases; junction bases not matched to a gene: 6. CDR3 DNA: TGTGCCAGCAGTGCAACAGGGGGCAGGTACAATGAGCAGTTCTTC. Its protein product is CASSATGGRYNEQFF.

This sequence joins TRBV19 and TRBJ2-1; 11 bases are shared with TRBD2. Trimming removed 3 bases from V and 8 bases from J; junction bases left unmatched: 6. Per the germline V gene, CDR1 is LNHDA and CDR2 is SQIVND (reference sequence). The CDR3 spans 15 residues. CDR3 DNA sequence: TGTGCCAGTAGTATTGCTAGCGGGAGGATCCATGAGCAGTTCTTC. Encoded protein: CASSIASGRIHEQFF.

The chain is built from TRBV27 and TRBJ1-1; D unclear. Germline values: CDR1 MNHEY, CDR2 SMNVEV (reference sequence). The V and J ends lost 2 bases and 1 base respectively, with 14 bases between them. The CDR3 consists of 16 residues. CDR3 nucleotides: TGTGCCAGCAGTTTAGGGCGGCCGCTGCGGAACACTGAAGCTTTCTTT. This sequence encodes CASSLGRPLRNTEAFF.